Below are 2 T cell receptor beta chains sequenced from a single sample in a study of T cells in Graves' hyperthyroidism and ophthalmopathy. TCR beta CDR3 regions were amplified from RNA transcripts. First-round RT-PCR targeting the TCR CDR3 was performed with the HTBI primer set. TCRdb reprocessed the multiplex PCR reads with MiXCR, giving one entry per CDR3 protein. Of 500,000 to 750,000 distinct CDR3 sequences listed, 15% to 19% were seen once; the top ten hold around 6.6%. Sequencing was done on a sample of blood. These receptors all stem from a woman under 40 with Graves' hyperthyroidism.

In its sample, this clonotype was seen many times. The J gene is TRBJ2-2, the V gene TRBV5-1; D could derive from TRBD1 or TRBD2 (6 bases each). Germline CDR1 and CDR2: SGHRS and YFSETQ. The length of the CDR3 is 16 residues. Trimming took off 0 bases at V and 5 bases at J, with 14 bases between the two ends. CDR3 sequence: CASSLEKGGGTGELFF. CDR3 sequence (DNA): TGCGCCAGCAGCTTGGAGAAAGGAGGGGGGACCGGGGAGCTGTTTTTT. Supplemented by reference TRBV5-1 and TRBJ2-2, the full variable domain reads KAGVTQTPRYLIKTRGQQVTLSCSPISGHRSVSWYQQTPGQGLQFLFEYFSETQRNKGNFPGRFSGRQFSNSRSEMNVSTLELGDSALYLCASSLEKGGGTGELFFGEGSRLTVL.

This clonotype was detected a few times. The CDR3 spells CASIGRQTIHHYGYTF. CDR3 in DNA: TGTGCCAGTATCGGACGCCAAACCATCCACCACTATGGCTACACCTTC. V usage is TRBV19 and J usage is TRBJ1-2; D not certain. The germline CDR1 and CDR2 sequences are LNHDA and SQIVND (reference sequence). The ends were cut back, 7 bases at V and 3 bases at J, with 21 bases in the middle. This CDR3 has 16 residues.